The rows below give T cell receptor beta chains drawn from one sample of a study of cytomegalovirus exposure and HLA in healthy donors. Using immunoSEQ multiplex PCR, the repertoire was profiled, and TCRdb retains in-frame clones only, with some absent. The table includes nearly 100,000 clones, around 10% detected once. Sequencing input: PBMCs. The source of these receptors is a man in his fifties in good health and CMV-seropositive. Both conserved end residues are part of each CDR3. A D gene is named only where the DNA matches it firmly. The listing skips clone size in some rows; elsewhere it reads once, few, many or a size class.

D,J,V,size,DNA,CDR3
TRBD2,TRBJ2-2,TRBV19,many,TGTGCCAGTAGTAGGCAAGCGGGAGTAAGCACCGGGGAGCTGTTTTTT,CASSRQAGVSTGELFF
TRBD1,TRBJ1-5,TRBV18,.,TGTGCCAGCTCACACGGACAGGGGGCTTTACATTTT,CASSHGQGALHF
.,TRBJ2-7,TRBV10-3,.,TGTGCCATCAGTGATATAGCGGTGCAGTACTTC,CAISDIAVQYF
TRBD1,TRBJ1-5,TRBV28,few,TGTGCCAGCAGTCACGGGACAGTTAAGCCCCAGCATTTT,CASSHGTVKPQHF
.,TRBJ2-3,TRBV2,medium-sized,TGTGCCAGCAGTGAAAACAGGGACACAGATACGCAGTATTTT,CASSENRDTDTQYF
.,TRBJ2-6,TRBV9,few,TGTGCCAGCAGCACATTAAACTCTGGGGCCAACGTCCTGACTTTC,CASSTLNSGANVLTF
TRBD2,TRBJ2-1,TRBV2,once,TGTGCCAGCAGTGAAGAGAGCGGGGCCTACAATGAGCAGTTCTTC,CASSEESGAYNEQFF
.,TRBJ1-2,TRBV30,.,TGTGCCTGGAGTGCTTATCCTTATGGCTACACCTTC,CAWSAYPYGYTF
TRBD2,TRBJ2-1,TRBV9,few,TGTGCCAGCAGCGCCGGGACTAGGCACAGGCAGGTCTACAATGAGCAGTTCTTC,CASSAGTRHRQVYNEQFF
.,TRBJ1-1,TRBV11-3,.,TGTGCCAGCAGCTTAAGGGGCAGGAACACTGAAGCTTTCTTT,CASSLRGRNTEAFF
.,TRBJ1-1,TRBV7-2,few,TGTGCCAGCAGCCAGGTCGTGAGTACGGTTGAAGCTTTCTTT,CASSQVVSTVEAFF
.,TRBJ2-7,TRBV10-1,few,TGCGCCAGCAGTGTACAGGGCCCCTACGAGCAGTACTTC,CASSVQGPYEQYF
TRBD2,TRBJ2-7,TRBV28,.,TGTGCCAGCCAGCCGGGAGGGACGGCCGCCTACGAGCAGTACTTC,CASQPGGTAAYEQYF
TRBD2,TRBJ2-2,TRBV7-9,few,TGTGCCAGCATCTTGTGGCTAGCGGGAGCTTCCGGGGAGCTGTTTTTT,CASILWLAGASGELFF
.,TRBJ2-1,TRBV30,.,TGTGCCTGGAGTGCGCCGCGGCTAAGAAATGAGCAGTTCTTC,CAWSAPRLRNEQFF
.,TRBJ1-2,TRBV5-1,.,TGCGCCAGCAGCCTGCAAGACTTCTATGGCTACACCTTC,CASSLQDFYGYTF
TRBD1,TRBJ2-7,TRBV7-9,.,TGTGCCAGCGGCCGCCCAGGGACAGACTACGAGCAGTACTTC,CASGRPGTDYEQYF
TRBD2,TRBJ2-1,TRBV4-1,.,TGCGCCAGCAGCCAAGATTTTGGAGCGGGGAGCTCCTACAATGAGCAGTTCTTC,CASSQDFGAGSSYNEQFF
.,TRBJ2-1,TRBV5-1,.,TGCGCCAGCAGCTTGGAACCCGGCGGGCTCACCTACAATGAGCAGTTCTTC,CASSLEPGGLTYNEQFF
TRBD1,TRBJ1-4,TRBV28,few,TGTGCCAGCATGACCACCGGGACAGGGGAGGGTTATGAAAAACTGTTTTTT,CASMTTGTGEGYEKLFF
.,TRBJ2-1,TRBV7-3,.,TGTGCCAGCAGCTTGGGCACGGACAATGAGCAGTTCTTC,CASSLGTDNEQFF
.,TRBJ1-4,TRBV19,.,TGTGCCAGTAGGGACAGACCAACTAATGAAAAACTGTTTTTT,CASRDRPTNEKLFF
.,TRBJ1-5,TRBV6-6,few,TGTGCCACCCGCCTAGGGGATCAGCCCCAGCATTTT,CATRLGDQPQHF